One sample yielded the 27 T cell receptor beta chains listed below, sequenced in a study of glioma-infiltrating T cells after dendritic cell vaccination. Time point: after dendritic cell vaccination, including at tumor progression/relapse. Generated by immunoSEQ multiplex PCR, the TCRdb table keeps only in-frame clones and is missing some. The sample records tens of thousands of clones, 85% being singletons. The sample was blood, taken after dendritic cell vaccination. The receptors were sampled from a human donor with glioblastoma.

The V call is TRBV30, the J call TRBJ2-2; D perhaps matches TRBD1 (6 bases). Between the trimmed V and J ends, which lost 3 bases and 4 bases, there was a span of 15 bases. The CDR3 consists of 15 residues. Germline CDR1 and CDR2: GTSNPN and SVGIG (reference sequence). The CDR3 region is CAWSDPRTVTGELFF. CDR3 bases: TGTGCCTGGAGCGACCCCCGGACAGTCACCGGGGAGCTGTTTTTT.

This chain joins TRBV10-3 and TRBJ2-5, with TRBD2 as a possible D gene (7 bases). CDR3 length equals 14 residues. Germline lookup yields CDR1 ENHRY and CDR2 SYGVKD. Trimming took 2 bases from V and 1 from J, leaving 8 bases between them. CDR3 in DNA: TGTGCCATCAGTGAGCGGGGGGCCCAAGAGACCCAGTACTTC. It is translated as CAISERGAQETQYF.

The chain uses TRBV5-4 and TRBJ2-1; 8 bases align to TRBD1. V lost 0 bases to trimming and J lost 9 bases; unmatched junction nucleotides: 11. Germline CDR1 is SGHNT and CDR2 is YYREEE (reference sequence). This CDR3 contains 16 residues. The CDR3 DNA follows: TGTGCCAGCAGCTTGGGTTTGGCAGGGGGCTTGGGTGAGCAGTTCTTC. It is translated as CASSLGLAGGLGEQFF.

A single count supports this clone. The gene calls are TRBV9 and TRBJ2-7, with a tentative D call TRBD2 (6 bases). Germline-derived CDR1 and CDR2 are SGDLS and YYNGEE. With 7 bases removed from V and 0 bases from J, the gap between germline ends came to 17 bases. The CDR3 length is 15 residues. The CDR3 loop is CASSRSAGLSYEQYF. The CDR3 region has the DNA TGTGCCAGCTCCCGATCCGCGGGACTCTCCTACGAGCAGTACTTC. Supplemented by reference TRBV9 and TRBJ2-7, the full variable domain reads DSGVTQTPKHLITATGQRVTLRCSPRSGDLSVYWYQQSLDQGLQFLIQYYNGEERAKGNILERFSAQQFPDLHSELNLSSLELGDSALYFCASSRSAGLSYEQYFGPGTRLTVT.

V usage is TRBV7-2 and J usage is TRBJ2-5, with D possibly matching TRBD2 (6 bases). The V gene lost 0 bases and the J gene lost 1 base, with 9 bases spanning the gap. Germline loops: CDR1 SGHTA, CDR2 FQGNSA. The CDR3 is 15 residues long. CDR3 sequence: CASSLASGPQETQYF. As DNA, the CDR3 is TGTGCCAGCAGCTTAGCTAGCGGACCCCAAGAGACCCAGTACTTC.

The CDR3 nucleotides read TGTGCCAGCTCACCACTACCTGACTGGGGTGAGAGGGACAGGGATGAGCAGTTCTTC. Its translation: CASSPLPDWGERDRDEQFF. The rearrangement joins TRBV18 to TRBJ2-1; 9 bases fit TRBD1. This CDR3 has 19 residues. Trimming cost V 1 base and J 8 bases; bases outside gene matches: 18. The germline gives CDR1 KGHSH, CDR2 LQKENI.

The rearrangement joins TRBV25-1 to TRBJ2-3, with a possible D match to TRBD2 (6 bases). The CDR3 has 15 residues. Germline lookup yields CDR1 MGHDK and CDR2 SYGVNS. Trimming removed 4 bases from V and 3 bases from J, with 14 bases in between. In nucleotides, the CDR3 is TGTGCCAGCAGTGGACAGTGGAGGGGAACAGATACGCAGTATTTT. Its protein is CASSGQWRGTDTQYF.

The V and J genes are TRBV4-1 and TRBJ2-1; possible D gene TRBD2, 7 bases. Looked up from germline, CDR1 is MGHRA and CDR2 is YSYEKL. The CDR3 spans 16 residues. The V gene lost 1 base and the J gene lost 7 bases, with 17 bases spanning the gap. This CDR3 reads CASSQGDTLGGNEQFF. The CDR3 DNA sequence: TGCGCCAGCAGCCAAGGGGACACGCTCGGGGGGAATGAGCAGTTCTTC.

V is TRBV7-2 and J is TRBJ2-5; 8 nucleotides agree with TRBD1. CDR1 SGHTA and CDR2 FQGNSA come from the germline V gene. The CDR3 length is 14 residues. Losses at the gene ends were 1 base for V and 5 bases for J; bases not matched to a gene: 3. CDR3 DNA: TGTGCCAGCAGCTTAGGCAGGGGGCGGGAGACCCAGTACTTC. Its protein product is CASSLGRGRETQYF.

As for this clone: A junction boundary mismatches the germline segment, possibly from a read error. V and J are TRBV7-2 and TRBJ2-7; 9 positions agree with TRBD2. The CDR3 sequence is 13 residues long. Germline V gene data show CDR1 as SGHTA and CDR2 as FQGNSA. CDR3 DNA: TGTGCCAGCAGCGTAGCGGGAGCCTACGAGCAGTACTTC. Amino acid sequence: CASSVAGAYEQYF.

This clone occurred a few times. The chain combines TRBV4-3 with TRBJ2-7, with D tentatively TRBD2 (6 bases). V was shortened by 1 base and J by 0 bases, with 10 bases between the two germline ends. The CDR3 contains 15 residues. The germline V gene has CDR1 LGHNA and CDR2 YSLEER. The CDR3: CASSQVEGSSYEQYF. The CDR3 region has the DNA TGCGCCAGCAGCCAAGTGGAGGGATCCTCCTACGAGCAGTACTTC.

The CDR3, as DNA: TGTGCCAGCAGCAAATCAGGGGGGAATCAGCCCCAGCATTTT. Translation: CASSKSGGNQPQHF. The genes are TRBV6-6 and TRBJ1-5; 7 nucleotides agree with TRBD1. The CDR3 loop spans 14 amino acids. V was pared by 6 bases and J by 4 bases, with 6 bases of the junction left unmatched. Germline CDR1 MNHNY, CDR2 SVGAGI (reference sequence).

This clone showed up just once. The gene calls are TRBV19 and TRBJ2-5, with D tentatively TRBD1 (6 bases). CDR1 LNHDA and CDR2 SQIVND come from the germline V gene (reference sequence). Deletions cut 3 bases from V and 5 bases from J, with 16 bases between. This CDR3 comprises 15 residues. CDR3 bases: TGTGCCAGTAGTATTGGCAGGGGATTTGCTGAGACCCAGTACTTC. It codes for CASSIGRGFAETQYF.

The CDR3 reads CASSSRRQQGQGSYEQYF. As DNA, the CDR3 is TGTGCCAGCTCATCTCGTCGCCAACAAGGACAGGGCTCCTACGAGCAGTACTTC. V gene TRBV18 combines with J gene TRBJ2-7; 8 bases are shared with TRBD1. With V trimmed by 5 bases and J by 0 bases, 15 bases remained unmatched. The CDR3 totals 18 residues. Germline lookup yields CDR1 KGHSH and CDR2 LQKENI.

This rearrangement joins TRBV6-6 to TRBJ1-2; D might be TRBD1 (6 bases). This CDR3 contains 15 residues. In germline, CDR1 is MNHNY, CDR2 SVGAGI (reference sequence). The germline V and J ends were trimmed by 5 bases and 7 bases, with 20 bases remaining between them. The CDR3 region is CASSRDRSEIRGYTF. CDR3 bases: TGTGCCAGCAGTCGTGACAGGTCAGAAATCCGTGGCTACACCTTC.

The chain is built from TRBV11-2 and TRBJ1-2; D is unclear. In germline, CDR1 is SGHAT, CDR2 FQNNGV. There are 13 residues in the CDR3. The germline V and J ends were trimmed by 0 bases and 8 bases, with 10 bases remaining between them. The DNA of the CDR3 is TGTGCCAGCAGCTTAGAGAGGGTACAGGGCTACACCTTC. Its protein product is CASSLERVQGYTF. Full variable domain (rest looked up from reference TRBV11-2 and TRBJ1-2): EAGVAQSPRYKIIEKRQSVAFWCNPISGHATLYWYQQILGQGPKLLIQFQNNGVVDDSQLPKDRFSAERLKGVDSTLKIQPAKLEDSAVYLCASSLERVQGYTFGSGTRLTVV.

This clone is a singleton in its sample. V gene TRBV14 combines with J gene TRBJ1-2; 8 bases are shared with TRBD1. The CDR3 runs 15 residues. Germline CDR1 reads SGHDN; CDR2 reads FVKESK. Germline trimming cut 0 bases from V and 7 bases from J; bases unmatched to any gene: 7. The CDR3 loop is CASSQDLRGRGGYTF. The CDR3 DNA follows: TGTGCCAGCAGCCAAGACCTCAGGGGGCGCGGTGGCTACACCTTC.

The rearrangement links TRBV14 to TRBJ1-4; 7 nucleotides line up with TRBD1. The CDR3 covers 18 residues. V was pared by 0 bases and J by 6 bases, with 13 bases of the junction left unmatched. Germline loops: CDR1 SGHDN, CDR2 FVKESK. CDR3 loop: CASSQDFHRGKGYEKLFF. The CDR3 region has the DNA TGTGCCAGCAGCCAAGACTTTCACAGGGGCAAAGGTTATGAAAAACTGTTTTTT.

The V call is TRBV7-6, the J call TRBJ2-7; 7 nucleotides agree with TRBD2. Looked up from germline, CDR1 is SGHVS and CDR2 is FNYEAQ. V dropped 3 bases and J dropped 7; count of bases not matched to a gene: 15. This CDR3 has 16 residues. CDR3: CASSLFGRGSSEEQYF. In DNA form, the CDR3 reads TGTGCCAGCAGCTTGTTCGGGCGGGGGTCCTCCGAAGAGCAGTACTTC.

This clone was picked up one time. The chain carries TRBV6-4 and TRBJ1-3, with 8 bases identical to TRBD1. Germline assignment: CDR1 MRHNA and CDR2 SNTAGT. V shed 4 bases and J 3 bases; nucleotides not matched to a gene: 14. This CDR3 is 18 amino acids long. The CDR3 sequence is CASSGSSIAGGGGNTIYF. CDR3 DNA: TGTGCCAGCAGTGGATCCTCCATCGCAGGGGGCGGTGGAAACACCATATATTTT.

This sequence joins TRBV9 and TRBJ2-7; 9 nucleotides match TRBD2. CDR3 length: 14 amino acids. Trimming at V came to 0 bases and at J to 7 bases, leaving 5 bases not matched to a gene. In germline, CDR1 is SGDLS, CDR2 YYNGEE. CDR3 nucleotide sequence: TGTGCCAGCAGCGTAGGGACTAGCGAAATGGAGCAGTACTTC. It yields the protein CASSVGTSEMEQYF.

The CDR3 loop is CASSVGGNTGELFF. DNA of the CDR3: TGTGCCAGCAGCGTAGGAGGTAACACCGGGGAGCTGTTTTTT. The chain carries TRBV9 and TRBJ2-2; D unresolved. CDR1 is SGDLS and CDR2 is YYNGEE in the germline V gene. Between the trimmed V and J ends, which lost 0 bases and 2 bases, there was a span of 5 bases. This CDR3 spans 14 amino acids.

This clone was observed a few times. The CDR3 reads CASSQVTNLRVHGGEQYF. CDR3 coding DNA: TGTGCCAGCAGCCAAGTAACGAATCTTAGGGTGCATGGAGGAGAGCAGTACTTC. The chain employs TRBV14 and TRBJ2-7, with D perhaps TRBD2 (5 bases). This CDR3 is built from 18 residues. In germline, CDR1 is SGHDN, CDR2 FVKESK. V gave up 1 base and J gave up 7 bases, with 26 bases separating them. Filled out from reference TRBV14 and TRBJ2-7, the complete variable domain reads EAGVTQFPSHSVIEKGQTVTLRCDPISGHDNLYWYRRVMGKEIKFLLHFVKESKQDESGMPNNRFLAERTGGTYSTLKVQPAELEDSGVYFCASSQVTNLRVHGGEQYFGPGTRLTVT.

The rearrangement uses TRBV5-1 and TRBJ2-1; 7 nucleotides agree with TRBD1. The CDR3 length is 14 residues. The germline CDR1 and CDR2 sequences are SGHRS and YFSETQ. Unmatched junction bases numbered 5, after V lost 4 bases and J lost 4 bases. The CDR3 reads CASSPGQSYNEQFF. CDR3 sequence (DNA): TGCGCCAGCAGCCCGGGACAGTCGTACAATGAGCAGTTCTTC.

This chain uses TRBV7-6 with TRBJ2-2, with 9 bases matching TRBD1. The CDR3 has 17 amino acids. With 1 base clipped from V and 4 bases from J, the junction kept 7 bases outside the gene matches. CDR1 and CDR2 from the germline V gene are SGHVS and FNYEAQ. The CDR3 DNA sequence: TGTGCCAGCAGCTTAGGGAGGACAGGGGTTAGCACCGGGGAGCTGTTTTTT. It yields the protein CASSLGRTGVSTGELFF.

This clone was seen a single time. The J gene is TRBJ1-3, the V gene TRBV19, with a possible D match to TRBD1 (6 bases). The CDR3 is 14 amino acids. The V end lost 10 bases, the J end lost 1 base, and 14 bases lay between the germline ends. From germline, CDR1 is LNHDA and CDR2 SQIVND (reference sequence). CDR3 sequence (DNA): TGTGCCACCTTAGAACAGGGATCTGGAAACACCATATATTTT. Its translation: CATLEQGSGNTIYF.

V and J are TRBV4-3 and TRBJ2-1, with TRBD2 identical over 12 bases. V dropped 0 bases and J dropped 0; count of bases not matched to a gene: 0. The germline V gene has CDR1 LGHNA and CDR2 YSLEER. The CDR3 covers 17 residues. The CDR3 DNA reads as TGCGCCAGCAGCCAAGAGACTAGCGGGAGCTCCTACAATGAGCAGTTCTTC. Its translation is CASSQETSGSSYNEQFF.